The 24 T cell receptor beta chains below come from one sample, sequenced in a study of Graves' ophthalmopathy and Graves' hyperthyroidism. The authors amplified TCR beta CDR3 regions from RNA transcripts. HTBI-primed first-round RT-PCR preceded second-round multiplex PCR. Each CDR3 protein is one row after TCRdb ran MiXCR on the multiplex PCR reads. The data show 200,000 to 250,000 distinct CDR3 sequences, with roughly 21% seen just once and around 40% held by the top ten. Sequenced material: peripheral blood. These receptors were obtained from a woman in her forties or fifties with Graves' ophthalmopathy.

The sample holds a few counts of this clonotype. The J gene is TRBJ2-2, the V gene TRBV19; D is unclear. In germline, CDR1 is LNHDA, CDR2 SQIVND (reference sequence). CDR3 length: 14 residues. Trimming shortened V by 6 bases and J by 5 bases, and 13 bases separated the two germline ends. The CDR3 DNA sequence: TGTGCCAGTAGCATGACATATAGGACCGGGGAGCTGTTTTTT. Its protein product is CASSMTYRTGELFF.

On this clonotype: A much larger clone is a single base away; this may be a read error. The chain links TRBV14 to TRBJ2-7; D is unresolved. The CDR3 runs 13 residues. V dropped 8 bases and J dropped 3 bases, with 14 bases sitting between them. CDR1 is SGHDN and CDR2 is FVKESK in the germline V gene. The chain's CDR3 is CASFVTCRYEQYF. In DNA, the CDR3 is TGTGCCAGCTTTGTAACATGCCGCTACGAGCAGTACTTC. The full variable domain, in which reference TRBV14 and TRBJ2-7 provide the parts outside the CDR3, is EAGVTQFPSHSVIEKGQTVTLRCDPISGHDNLYWYRRVMGKEIKFLLHFVKESKQDESGMPNNRFLAERTGGTYSTLKVQPAELEDSGVYFCASFVTCRYEQYFGPGTRLTVT.

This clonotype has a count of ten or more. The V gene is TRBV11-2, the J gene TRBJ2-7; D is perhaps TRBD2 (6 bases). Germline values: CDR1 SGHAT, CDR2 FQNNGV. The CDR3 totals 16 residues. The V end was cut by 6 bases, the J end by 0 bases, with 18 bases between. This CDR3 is CASSPPGLAHSYEQYF. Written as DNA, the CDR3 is TGTGCCAGCAGTCCACCCGGGCTAGCGCACTCCTACGAGCAGTACTTC.

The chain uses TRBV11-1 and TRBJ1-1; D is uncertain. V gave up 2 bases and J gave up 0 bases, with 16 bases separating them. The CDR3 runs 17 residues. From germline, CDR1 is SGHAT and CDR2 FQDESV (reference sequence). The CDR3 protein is CASSLSESDGLNTEAFF. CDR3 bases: TGTGCCAGCAGCTTATCGGAGTCGGACGGCTTGAACACTGAAGCTTTCTTT.

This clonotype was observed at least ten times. In nucleotides, the CDR3 is TGCAGTGCTAGCAGGGCGAACACTGAAGCTTTCTTT. It translates to CSASRANTEAFF. The rearrangement links TRBV20-1 to TRBJ1-1; maybe TRBD1 (5 bases). Trimming took off 3 bases at V and 1 base at J, with 6 bases between the two ends. Germline CDR1 reads DFQATT; CDR2 reads SNEGSKA (reference sequence). This CDR3 has 12 residues.

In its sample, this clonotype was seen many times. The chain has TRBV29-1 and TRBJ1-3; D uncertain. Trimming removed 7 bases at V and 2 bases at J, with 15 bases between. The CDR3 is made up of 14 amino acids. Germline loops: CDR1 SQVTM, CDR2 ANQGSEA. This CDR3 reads CSASPGSAGNTIYF. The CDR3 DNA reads TGCAGCGCCAGCCCGGGGTCTGCTGGAAACACCATATATTTT.

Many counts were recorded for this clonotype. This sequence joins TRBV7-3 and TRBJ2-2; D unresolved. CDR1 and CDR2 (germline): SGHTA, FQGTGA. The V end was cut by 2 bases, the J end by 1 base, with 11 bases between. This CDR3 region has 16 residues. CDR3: CASSLHASRNTGELFF. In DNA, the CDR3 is TGTGCCAGCAGCTTACACGCGTCGAGGAACACCGGGGAGCTGTTTTTT. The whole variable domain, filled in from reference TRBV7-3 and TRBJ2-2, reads GAGVSQTPSNKVTEKGKYVELRCDPISGHTALYWYRQSLGQGPEFLIYFQGTGAADDSGLPNDRFFAVRPEGSVSTLKIQRTERGDSAVYLCASSLHASRNTGELFFGEGSRLTVL.

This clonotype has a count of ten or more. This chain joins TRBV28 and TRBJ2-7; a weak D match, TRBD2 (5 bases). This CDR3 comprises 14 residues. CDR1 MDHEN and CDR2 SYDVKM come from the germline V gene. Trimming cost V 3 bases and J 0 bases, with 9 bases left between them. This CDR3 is CASSFHTSSYEQYF. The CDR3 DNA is TGTGCCAGCAGTTTTCACACTAGCTCCTACGAGCAGTACTTC.

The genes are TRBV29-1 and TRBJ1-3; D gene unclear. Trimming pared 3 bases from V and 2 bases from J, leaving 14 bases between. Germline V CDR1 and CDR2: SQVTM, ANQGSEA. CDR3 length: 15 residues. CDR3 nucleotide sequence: TGCAGCGTTGACACCCCAGAGAGGACTGGAAACACCATATATTTT. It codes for CSVDTPERTGNTIYF.

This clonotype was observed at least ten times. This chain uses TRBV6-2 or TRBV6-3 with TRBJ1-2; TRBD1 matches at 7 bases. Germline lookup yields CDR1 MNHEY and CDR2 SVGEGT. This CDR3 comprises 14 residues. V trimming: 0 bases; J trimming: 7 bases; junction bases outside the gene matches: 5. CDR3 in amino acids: CASSYSRQGVGYTF. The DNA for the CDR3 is TGTGCCAGCAGTTACTCTAGACAGGGAGTTGGCTACACCTTC.

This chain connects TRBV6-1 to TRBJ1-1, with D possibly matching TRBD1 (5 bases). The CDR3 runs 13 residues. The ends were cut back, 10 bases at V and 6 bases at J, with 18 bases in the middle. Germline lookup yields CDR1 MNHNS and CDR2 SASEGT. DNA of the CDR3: TGTGCCACCCACCAGGGTGGTTCGTCTGAAGCTTTCTTT. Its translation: CATHQGGSSEAFF.

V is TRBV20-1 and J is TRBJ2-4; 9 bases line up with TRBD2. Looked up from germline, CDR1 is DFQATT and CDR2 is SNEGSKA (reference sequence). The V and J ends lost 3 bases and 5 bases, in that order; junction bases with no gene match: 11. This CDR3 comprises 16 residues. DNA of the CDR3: TGCAGTGCTAGGGACTCGCTCAGCGGGAGGCAAAACATTCAGTACTTC. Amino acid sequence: CSARDSLSGRQNIQYF.

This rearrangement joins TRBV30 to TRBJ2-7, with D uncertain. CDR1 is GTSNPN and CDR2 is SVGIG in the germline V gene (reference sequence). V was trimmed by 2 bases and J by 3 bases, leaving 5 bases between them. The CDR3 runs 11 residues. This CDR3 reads CAWSQDYEQYF. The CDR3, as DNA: TGTGCCTGGAGTCAGGACTACGAGCAGTACTTC.

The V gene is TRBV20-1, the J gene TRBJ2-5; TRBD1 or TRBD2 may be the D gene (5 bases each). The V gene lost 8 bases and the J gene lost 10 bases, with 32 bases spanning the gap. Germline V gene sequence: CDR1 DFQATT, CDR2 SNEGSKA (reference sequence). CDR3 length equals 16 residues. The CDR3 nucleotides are TGCAGTATTGTGGGGAGAGGGGTTTTGGGGAAAGGGAGCCAGTACTTC. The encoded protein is CSIVGRGVLGKGSQYF.

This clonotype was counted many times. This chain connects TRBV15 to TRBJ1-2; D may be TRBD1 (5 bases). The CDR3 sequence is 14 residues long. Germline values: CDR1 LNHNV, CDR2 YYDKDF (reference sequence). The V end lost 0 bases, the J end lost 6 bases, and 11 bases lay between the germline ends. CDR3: CATSRESGYDGYTF. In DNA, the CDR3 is TGTGCCACCAGCAGAGAGTCAGGGTACGATGGCTACACCTTC.

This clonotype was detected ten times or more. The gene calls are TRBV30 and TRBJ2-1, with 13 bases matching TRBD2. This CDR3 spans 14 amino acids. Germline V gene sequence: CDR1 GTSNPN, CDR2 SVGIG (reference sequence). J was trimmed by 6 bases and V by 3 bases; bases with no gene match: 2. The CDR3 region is CAWRGLAGINEQFF. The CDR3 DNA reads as TGTGCCTGGAGGGGACTAGCGGGAATCAATGAGCAGTTCTTC.

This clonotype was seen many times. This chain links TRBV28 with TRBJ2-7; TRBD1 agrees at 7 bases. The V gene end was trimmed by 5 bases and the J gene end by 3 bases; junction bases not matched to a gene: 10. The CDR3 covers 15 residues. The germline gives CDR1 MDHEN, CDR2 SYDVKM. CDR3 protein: CASSTTGAQGYEQYF. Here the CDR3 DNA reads TGTGCCAGCAGTACTACAGGGGCCCAGGGCTACGAGCAGTACTTC.

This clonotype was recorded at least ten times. The CDR3 is CASSLAGTGGLEQYF. DNA for the CDR3: TGTGCCAGCAGCTTGGCCGGGACAGGGGGTCTCGAGCAGTACTTC. J is TRBJ2-7 and V is TRBV7-6; 11 nucleotides align to TRBD1. V dropped 3 bases and J dropped 6; count of bases not matched to a gene: 7. The CDR3 has 15 amino acids. The germline V gene encodes CDR1 SGHVS and CDR2 FNYEAQ. The full variable domain, in which reference TRBV7-6 and TRBJ2-7 provide the parts outside the CDR3, is GAGVSQSPRYKVTKRGQDVALRCDPISGHVSLYWYRQALGQGPEFLTYFNYEAQQDKSGLPNDRFSAERPEGSISTLTIQRTEQRDSAMYRCASSLAGTGGLEQYFGPGTRLTVT.

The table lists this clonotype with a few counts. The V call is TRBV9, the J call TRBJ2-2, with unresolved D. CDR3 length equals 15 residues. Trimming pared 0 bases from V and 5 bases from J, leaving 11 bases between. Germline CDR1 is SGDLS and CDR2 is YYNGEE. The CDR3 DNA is TGTGCCAGCAGCGTAGGCGGCAGCTCTACCGGGGAGCTGTTTTTT. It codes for CASSVGGSSTGELFF.

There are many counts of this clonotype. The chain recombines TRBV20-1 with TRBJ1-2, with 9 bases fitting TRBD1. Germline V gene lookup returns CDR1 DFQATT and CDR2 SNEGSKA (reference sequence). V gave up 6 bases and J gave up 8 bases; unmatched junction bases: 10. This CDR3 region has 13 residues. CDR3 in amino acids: CSAGDRDVRGYTF. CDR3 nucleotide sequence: TGCAGTGCCGGGGACAGGGATGTGCGGGGCTACACCTTC.

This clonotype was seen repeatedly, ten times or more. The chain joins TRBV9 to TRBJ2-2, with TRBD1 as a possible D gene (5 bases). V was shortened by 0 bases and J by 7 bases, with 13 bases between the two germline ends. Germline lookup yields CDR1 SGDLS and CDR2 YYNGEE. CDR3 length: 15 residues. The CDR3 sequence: CASSVEVRGHGELFF. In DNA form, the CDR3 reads TGTGCCAGCAGCGTAGAGGTTAGGGGTCACGGGGAGCTGTTTTTT.

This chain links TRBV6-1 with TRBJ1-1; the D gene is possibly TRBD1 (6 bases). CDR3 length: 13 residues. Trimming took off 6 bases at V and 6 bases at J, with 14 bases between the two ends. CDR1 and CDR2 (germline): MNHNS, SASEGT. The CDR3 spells CASSRGGRAEAFF. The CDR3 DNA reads TGTGCCAGCAGCAGAGGGGGTAGGGCTGAAGCTTTCTTT.

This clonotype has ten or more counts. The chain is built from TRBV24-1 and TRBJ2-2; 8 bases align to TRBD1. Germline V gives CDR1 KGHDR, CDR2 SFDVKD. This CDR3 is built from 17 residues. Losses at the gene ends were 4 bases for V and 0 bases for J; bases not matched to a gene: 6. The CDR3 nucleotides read TGTGCCACCAGTGACCGAGGACAGGGACCGAACACCGGGGAGCTGTTTTTT. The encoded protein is CATSDRGQGPNTGELFF.

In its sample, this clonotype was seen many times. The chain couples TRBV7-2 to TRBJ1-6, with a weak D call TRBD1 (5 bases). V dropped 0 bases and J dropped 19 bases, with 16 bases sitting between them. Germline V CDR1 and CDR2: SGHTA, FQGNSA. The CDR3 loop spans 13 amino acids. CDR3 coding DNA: TGTGCCAGCAGCTTAGCTCGGGATGACCCAGGGCACTTT. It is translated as CASSLARDDPGHF.